This T cell receptor beta chain was identified in a study of shared clonotypes between healthy human individuals. Broader study findings: As a rule, naive subsets had a larger estimated richness than memory subsets.

In the original analysis: From ImmunoSEQ came sequences covering only the junction and carrying no quality scores, so filtering differed. Libraries were prepared by immunoSEQ multiplex PCR; TCRdb keeps only in-frame clonotypes and omits some of them. V and J calls and clone size follow that table, whereas D and trimming were derived from the DNA. This sample has about 960,000 clones, with around 80% found just once. About this clone: Its antigen is unknown.

Per germline, CDR1 ENHRY and CDR2 SYGVKD. The ends were cut back, 6 bases at V and 7 bases at J, with 10 bases in the middle. CDR3 size: 11 residues. The TCR comes from a man between 18 and 35 years old in good health. Sequenced material: memory CD4+ T cells sorted from blood. Indicated subset: CD45RA-negative fraction. V usage is TRBV10-3 and J usage is TRBJ2-7; no clear D. The CDR3 sequence is CAISPLGEQYF. The CDR3 coding sequence is TGTGCCATCAGCCCGTTGGGTGAGCAGTACTTC.